This TCR beta chain was sequenced for a study of T cells in Graves' hyperthyroidism and ophthalmopathy. In its sample, this clonotype was seen many times. The antigen remains undetermined. There were TCR beta CDR3 regions amplified from RNA transcripts. The HTBI primer set drove a first-round RT-PCR of the TCR CDR3. TCRdb passed the multiplex PCR reads through MiXCR, listing each CDR3 protein once. The data show roughly 630,000 distinct CDR3 sequences, with 15% to 18% seen just once and 7.3% held by the top ten. General study points: Appearing also in blood were most of the thyroid clonotypes expanded above 0.001. Ophthalmopathy got predicted by the model a median roughly 6.1 months before its onset.

If no ophthalmopathy progression occurred within 18 months, Graves' hyperthyroidism was stable. Extraction of PBMCs used around 9.6 ml of fresh peripheral blood. This CDR3 has 14 amino acids. V was pared by 5 bases and J by 7 bases, with 6 bases of the junction left unmatched. The sample comprised blood. V gene TRBV12-3 or TRBV12-4 combines with J gene TRBJ2-1; 9 bases map to TRBD2. The receptor's source is a woman in her 30s with Graves' hyperthyroidism. In DNA form, the CDR3 reads TGTGCCAGCAGTGATAGCGGGAGAGGGAATGAGCAGTTCTTC. It translates to CASSDSGRGNEQFF.